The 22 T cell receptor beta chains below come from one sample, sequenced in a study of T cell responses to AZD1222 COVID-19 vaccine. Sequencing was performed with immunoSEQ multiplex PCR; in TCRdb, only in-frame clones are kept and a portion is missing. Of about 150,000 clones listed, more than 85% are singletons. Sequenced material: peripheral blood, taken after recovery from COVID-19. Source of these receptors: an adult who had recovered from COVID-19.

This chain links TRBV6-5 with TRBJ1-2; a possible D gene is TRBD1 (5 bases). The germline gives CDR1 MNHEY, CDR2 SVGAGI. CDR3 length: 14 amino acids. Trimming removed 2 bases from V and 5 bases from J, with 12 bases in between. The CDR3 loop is CASSYVFKGYGYTF. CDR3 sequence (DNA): TGTGCCAGCAGTTACGTTTTCAAGGGGTATGGCTACACCTTC.

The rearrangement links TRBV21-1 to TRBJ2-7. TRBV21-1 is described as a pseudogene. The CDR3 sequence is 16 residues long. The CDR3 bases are TGTGCCAGCAGCAAAGAACCACGGACGTCTATCCACGAGCAGTACTTC. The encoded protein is CASSKEPRTSIHEQYF.

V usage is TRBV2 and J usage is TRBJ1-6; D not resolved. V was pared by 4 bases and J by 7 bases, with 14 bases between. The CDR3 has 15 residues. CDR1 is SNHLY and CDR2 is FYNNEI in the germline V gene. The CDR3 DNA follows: TGTGCCAGCAGTGCCGACGGGCCACAAAATTCACCCCTCCACTTT. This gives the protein CASSADGPQNSPLHF.

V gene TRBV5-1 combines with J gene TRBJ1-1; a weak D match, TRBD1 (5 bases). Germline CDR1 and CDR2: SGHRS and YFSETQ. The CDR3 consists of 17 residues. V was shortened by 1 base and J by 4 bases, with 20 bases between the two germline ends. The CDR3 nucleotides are TGCGCCAGCAGCTTGAACGGTGTGGGGGTCCGGGGCACTGAAGCTTTCTTT. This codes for CASSLNGVGVRGTEAFF.

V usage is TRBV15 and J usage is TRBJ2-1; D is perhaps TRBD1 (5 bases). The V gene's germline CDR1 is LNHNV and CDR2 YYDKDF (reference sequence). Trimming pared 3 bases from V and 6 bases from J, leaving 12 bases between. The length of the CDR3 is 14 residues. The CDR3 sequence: CATSSGDSRNEQFF. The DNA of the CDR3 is TGTGCCACCAGCAGTGGTGACAGCCGCAATGAGCAGTTCTTC.

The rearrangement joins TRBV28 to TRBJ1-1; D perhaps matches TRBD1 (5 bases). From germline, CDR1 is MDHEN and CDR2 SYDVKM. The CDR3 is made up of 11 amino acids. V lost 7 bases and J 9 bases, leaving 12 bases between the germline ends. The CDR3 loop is CASNNRRKAFF. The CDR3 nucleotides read TGTGCCAGCAATAACAGGCGAAAAGCTTTCTTT.

The CDR3 DNA reads TGTGCCAGCAGCTTAGACGGGGGGAGAGATACGCAGTATTTT. Translated: CASSLDGGRDTQYF. The chain couples TRBV7-3 to TRBJ2-3, with 7 bases fitting TRBD2. The CDR3 runs to 14 residues. The V segment lost 2 bases and the J segment 5 bases; nucleotides outside the gene matches: 4. Germline values: CDR1 SGHTA, CDR2 FQGTGA.

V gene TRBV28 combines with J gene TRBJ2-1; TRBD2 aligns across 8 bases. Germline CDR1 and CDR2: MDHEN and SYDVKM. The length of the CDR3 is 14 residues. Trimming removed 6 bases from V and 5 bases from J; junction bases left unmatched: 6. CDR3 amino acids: CASRSTSDHNEQFF. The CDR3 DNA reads TGTGCCAGCAGGTCGACTAGCGACCACAATGAGCAGTTCTTC.

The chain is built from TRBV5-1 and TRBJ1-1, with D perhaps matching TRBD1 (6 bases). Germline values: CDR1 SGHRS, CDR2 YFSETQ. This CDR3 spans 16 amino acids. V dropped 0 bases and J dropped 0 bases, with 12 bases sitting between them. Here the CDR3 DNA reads TGCGCCAGCAGCTTGGGGGCAGGGGTCATGAACACTGAAGCTTTCTTT. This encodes CASSLGAGVMNTEAFF.

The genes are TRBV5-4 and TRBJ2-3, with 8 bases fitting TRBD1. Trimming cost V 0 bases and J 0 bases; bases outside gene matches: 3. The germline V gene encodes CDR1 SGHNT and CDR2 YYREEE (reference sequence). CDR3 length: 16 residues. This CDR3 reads CASSLAGQESTDTQYF. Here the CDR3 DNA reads TGTGCCAGCAGCTTGGCGGGACAGGAGAGCACAGATACGCAGTATTTT.

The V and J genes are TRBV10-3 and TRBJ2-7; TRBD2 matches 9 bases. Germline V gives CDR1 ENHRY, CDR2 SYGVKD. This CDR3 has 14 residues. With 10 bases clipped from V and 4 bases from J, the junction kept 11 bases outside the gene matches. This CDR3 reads CATLAGEGGYEQYF. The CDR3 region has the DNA TGTGCCACCTTAGCGGGGGAAGGGGGATACGAGCAGTACTTC.

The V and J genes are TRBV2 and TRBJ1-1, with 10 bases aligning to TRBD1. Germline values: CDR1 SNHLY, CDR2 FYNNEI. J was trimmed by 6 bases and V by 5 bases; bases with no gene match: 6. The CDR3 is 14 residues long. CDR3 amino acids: CASSTTGTGAEAFF. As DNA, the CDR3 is TGTGCCAGCAGTACCACCGGGACAGGGGCTGAAGCTTTCTTT. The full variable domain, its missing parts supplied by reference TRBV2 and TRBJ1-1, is EPEVTQTPSHQVTQMGQEVILRCVPISNHLYFYWYRQILGQKVEFLVSFYNNEISEKSEIFDDQFSVERPDGSNFTLKIRSTKLEDSAMYFCASSTTGTGAEAFFGQGTRLTVV.

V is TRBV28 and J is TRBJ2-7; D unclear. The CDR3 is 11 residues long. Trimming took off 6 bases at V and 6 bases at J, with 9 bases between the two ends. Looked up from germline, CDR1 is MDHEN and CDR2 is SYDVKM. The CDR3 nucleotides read TGTGCCAGCAGCATGGTCGGCGAGCAGTACTTC. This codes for CASSMVGEQYF.

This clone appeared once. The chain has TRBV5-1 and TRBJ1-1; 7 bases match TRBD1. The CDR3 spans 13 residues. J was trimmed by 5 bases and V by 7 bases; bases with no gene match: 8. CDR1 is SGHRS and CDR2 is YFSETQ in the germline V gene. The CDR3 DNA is TGCGCCAGCCAACAGGGGCCGGTAACTGAAGCTTTCTTT. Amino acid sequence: CASQQGPVTEAFF. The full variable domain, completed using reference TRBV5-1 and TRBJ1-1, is KAGVTQTPRYLIKTRGQQVTLSCSPISGHRSVSWYQQTPGQGLQFLFEYFSETQRNKGNFPGRFSGRQFSNSRSEMNVSTLELGDSALYLCASQQGPVTEAFFGQGTRLTVV.

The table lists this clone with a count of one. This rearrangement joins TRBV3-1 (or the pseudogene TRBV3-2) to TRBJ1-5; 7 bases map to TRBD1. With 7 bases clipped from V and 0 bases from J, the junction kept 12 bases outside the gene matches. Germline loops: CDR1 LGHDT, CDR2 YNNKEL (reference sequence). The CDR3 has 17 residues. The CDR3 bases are TGTGCCAGCACCCATGGGACAGCTTCATATAGCAATCAGCCCCAGCATTTT. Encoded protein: CASTHGTASYSNQPQHF.

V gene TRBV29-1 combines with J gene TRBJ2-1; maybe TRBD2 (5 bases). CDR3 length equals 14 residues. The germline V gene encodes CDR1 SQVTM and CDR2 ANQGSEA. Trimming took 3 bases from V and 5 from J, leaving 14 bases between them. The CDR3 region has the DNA TGCAGCGTTGATCGGTGGGAGAGGGACAATGAGCAGTTCTTC. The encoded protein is CSVDRWERDNEQFF.

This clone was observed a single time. As DNA, the CDR3 is TGTGCCAGCAGAGACAGGGCTGTAAACACCATATATTTT. This translates into CASRDRAVNTIYF. This chain links TRBV6-5 with TRBJ1-3, with 7 bases that match TRBD1. Germline V gene sequence: CDR1 MNHEY, CDR2 SVGAGI. The CDR3 totals 13 residues. The V gene end was trimmed by 6 bases and the J gene end by 6 bases; junction bases not matched to a gene: 5.

CDR3 DNA sequence: TGCAGCGCTCGGGACAGGGAAGTAGGTGAGCAGTTCTTC. It translates to CSARDREVGEQFF. The chain joins TRBV29-1 to TRBJ2-1; 9 bases align to TRBD1. With 7 bases clipped from V and 9 bases from J, the junction kept 10 bases outside the gene matches. In germline, CDR1 is SQVTM, CDR2 ANQGSEA. CDR3 length equals 13 residues.

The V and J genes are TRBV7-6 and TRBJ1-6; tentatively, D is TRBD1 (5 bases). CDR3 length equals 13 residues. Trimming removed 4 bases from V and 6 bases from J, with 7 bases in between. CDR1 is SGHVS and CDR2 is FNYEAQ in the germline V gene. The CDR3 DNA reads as TGTGCCAGCAGCTCCGACAGTAATTCACCCCTCCACTTT. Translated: CASSSDSNSPLHF.

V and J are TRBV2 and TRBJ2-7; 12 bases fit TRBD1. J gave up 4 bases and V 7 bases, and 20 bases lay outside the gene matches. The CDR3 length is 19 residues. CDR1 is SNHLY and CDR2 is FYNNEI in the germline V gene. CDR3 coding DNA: TGTGCCAGCATCTGGGGGGGACAGGGGGCCAATTGGATACAGTACGAGCAGTACTTC. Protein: CASIWGGQGANWIQYEQYF.

This CDR3 reads CASKRTTYEQYF. DNA of the CDR3: TGCGCCAGCAAGAGGACTACCTACGAGCAGTACTTC. The chain links TRBV10-1 to TRBJ2-7, with D perhaps TRBD2 (6 bases). Germline assignment: CDR1 WNHNN and CDR2 SYGVQD (reference sequence). Deletions cut 7 bases from V and 2 bases from J, with 9 bases between. This CDR3 comprises 12 residues.

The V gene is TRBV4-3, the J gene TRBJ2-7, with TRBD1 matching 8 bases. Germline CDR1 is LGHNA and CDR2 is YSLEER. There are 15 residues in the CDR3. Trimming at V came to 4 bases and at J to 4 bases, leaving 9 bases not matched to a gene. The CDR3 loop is CASSPQDRDLYEQYF. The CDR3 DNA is TGCGCCAGCAGCCCCCAGGACAGGGACCTTTACGAGCAGTACTTC.